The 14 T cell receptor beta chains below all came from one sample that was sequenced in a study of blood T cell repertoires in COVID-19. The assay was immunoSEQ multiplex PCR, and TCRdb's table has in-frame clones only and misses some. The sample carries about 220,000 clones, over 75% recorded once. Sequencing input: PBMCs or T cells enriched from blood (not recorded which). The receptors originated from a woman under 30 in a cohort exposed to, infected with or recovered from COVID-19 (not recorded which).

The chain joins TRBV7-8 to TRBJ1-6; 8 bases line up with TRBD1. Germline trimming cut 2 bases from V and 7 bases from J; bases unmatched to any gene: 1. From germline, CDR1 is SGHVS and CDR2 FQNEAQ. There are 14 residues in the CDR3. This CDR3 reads CASSLRQGNSPLHF. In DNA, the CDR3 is TGTGCCAGCAGCTTAAGACAGGGGAATTCACCCCTCCACTTT.

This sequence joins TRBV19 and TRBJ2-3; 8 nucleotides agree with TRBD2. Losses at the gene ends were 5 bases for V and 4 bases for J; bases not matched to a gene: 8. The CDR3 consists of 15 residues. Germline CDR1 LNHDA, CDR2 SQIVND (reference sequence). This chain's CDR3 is CASSPRGGRSDTQYF. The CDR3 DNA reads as TGTGCCAGTAGTCCTCGGGGGGGGCGCTCAGATACGCAGTATTTT.

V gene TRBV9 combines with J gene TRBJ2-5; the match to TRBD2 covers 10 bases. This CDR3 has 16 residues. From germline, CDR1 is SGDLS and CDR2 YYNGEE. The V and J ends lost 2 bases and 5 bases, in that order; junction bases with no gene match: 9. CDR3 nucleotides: TGTGCCAGCAGCGTGGGTCTAGCGGGAGTAAGGGAGACCCAGTACTTC. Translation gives CASSVGLAGVRETQYF. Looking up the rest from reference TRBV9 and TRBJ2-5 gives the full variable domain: DSGVTQTPKHLITATGQRVTLRCSPRSGDLSVYWYQQSLDQGLQFLIQYYNGEERAKGNILERFSAQQFPDLHSELNLSSLELGDSALYFCASSVGLAGVRETQYFGPGTRLLVL.

The CDR3 bases are TGCGCCAGCAGCCCCCTAAGGGGACAAGTCCAAGAGACCCAGTACTTC. Translating it yields CASSPLRGQVQETQYF. The chain is built from TRBV4-1 and TRBJ2-5; tentatively, D is TRBD1 (6 bases). CDR1 MGHRA and CDR2 YSYEKL come from the germline V gene. CDR3 length equals 16 residues. Trimming removed 4 bases at V and 1 base at J, with 16 bases between.

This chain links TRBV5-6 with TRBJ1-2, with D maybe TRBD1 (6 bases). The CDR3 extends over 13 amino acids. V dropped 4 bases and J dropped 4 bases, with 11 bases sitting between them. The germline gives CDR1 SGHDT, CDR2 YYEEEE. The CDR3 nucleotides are TGTGCCAGCAGCCCCGGGACATTCTATGGCTACACCTTC. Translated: CASSPGTFYGYTF.

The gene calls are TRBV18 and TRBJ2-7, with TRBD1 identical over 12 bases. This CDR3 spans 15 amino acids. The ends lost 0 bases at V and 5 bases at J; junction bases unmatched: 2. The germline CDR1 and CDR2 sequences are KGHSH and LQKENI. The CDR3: CASSPPGTGGDEQYF. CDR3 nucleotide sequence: TGTGCCAGCTCACCACCCGGGACAGGGGGCGACGAGCAGTACTTC.

The CDR3 protein is CASSLEIAGDTQYF. In DNA, the CDR3 is TGCGCCAGCAGCTTGGAGATAGCGGGAGATACGCAGTATTTT. The chain recombines TRBV5-1 with TRBJ2-3; 7 bases map to TRBD2. From germline, CDR1 is SGHRS and CDR2 YFSETQ. The J segment lost 5 bases and the V segment lost 0 bases, leaving 3 bases of the junction unmatched. CDR3 size: 14 residues.

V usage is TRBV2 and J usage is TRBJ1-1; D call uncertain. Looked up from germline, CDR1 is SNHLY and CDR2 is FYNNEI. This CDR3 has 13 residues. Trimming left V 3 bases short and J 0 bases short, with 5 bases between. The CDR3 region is CASSDEMNTEAFF. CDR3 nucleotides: TGTGCCAGCAGTGATGAGATGAACACTGAAGCTTTCTTT.

The CDR3 DNA sequence: TGTGCCAGCAGTTCCCGTATTCGGCCCCAGCATTTT. Translated: CASSSRIRPQHF. The rearrangement links TRBV28 to TRBJ1-5, with D unresolved. CDR1 and CDR2 (germline): MDHEN, SYDVKM. The CDR3 contains 12 residues. V shed 4 bases and J shed 9 bases, with 10 bases lying between them.

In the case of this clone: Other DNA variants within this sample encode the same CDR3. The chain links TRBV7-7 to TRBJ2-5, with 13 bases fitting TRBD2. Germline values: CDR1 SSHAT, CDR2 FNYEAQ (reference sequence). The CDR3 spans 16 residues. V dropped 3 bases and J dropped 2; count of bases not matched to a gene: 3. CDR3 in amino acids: CASSFGLAGVQETQYF. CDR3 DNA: TGTGCCAGCAGCTTTGGACTAGCGGGGGTACAAGAGACCCAGTACTTC.

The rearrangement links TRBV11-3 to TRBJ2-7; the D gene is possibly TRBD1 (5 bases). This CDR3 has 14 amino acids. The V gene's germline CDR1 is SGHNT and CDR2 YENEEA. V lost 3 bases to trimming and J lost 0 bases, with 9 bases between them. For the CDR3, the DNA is TGTGCCAGCAGCTTCCAGGGTTCCTCCTACGAGCAGTACTTC. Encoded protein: CASSFQGSSYEQYF.

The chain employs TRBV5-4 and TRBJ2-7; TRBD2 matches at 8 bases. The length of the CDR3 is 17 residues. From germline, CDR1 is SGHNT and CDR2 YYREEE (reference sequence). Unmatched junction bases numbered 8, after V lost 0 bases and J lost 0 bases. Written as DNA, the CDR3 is TGTGCCAGCAGCTTGGCCATAAGCGGGAGTCGCTCCTACGAGCAGTACTTC. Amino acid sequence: CASSLAISGSRSYEQYF.

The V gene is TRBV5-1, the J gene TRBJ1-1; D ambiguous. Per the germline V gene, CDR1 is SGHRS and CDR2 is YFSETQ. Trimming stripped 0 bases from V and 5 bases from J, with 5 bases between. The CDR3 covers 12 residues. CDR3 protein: CASSLGRTEAFF. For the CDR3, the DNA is TGCGCCAGCAGCTTGGGCCGGACTGAAGCTTTCTTT.

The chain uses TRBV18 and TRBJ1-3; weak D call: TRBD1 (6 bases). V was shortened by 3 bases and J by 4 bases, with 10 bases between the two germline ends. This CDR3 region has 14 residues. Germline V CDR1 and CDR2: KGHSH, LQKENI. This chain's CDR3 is CASSPPGDGNTIYF. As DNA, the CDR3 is TGTGCCAGCTCACCCCCAGGGGACGGAAACACCATATATTTT.